The clone carrying this T cell receptor beta chain was counted between two and nine times. Antigen unknown. This specimen belongs to a study of T cells after yellow fever vaccination. Study-wide background: Fractions low in cell number were prepared with SMART-Seq v4 Ultra Low Input. Whole-study findings and limits: After the booster, approximately 96% of CD4 and 75% to 90% of CD8 primary-response clones were re-detected.

TCRdb independently ran MiXCR on the 5' RACE reads; one entry per CDR3 protein. The table records approximately 150,000 distinct CDR3 sequences, about 6% of them present only once. Germline CDR1 is MNHEY and CDR2 is SMNVEV (reference sequence). CDR3 length: 17 amino acids. J gave up 3 bases and V 5 bases, and 11 bases lay outside the gene matches. The rearrangement joins TRBV27 to TRBJ2-3, with 10 positions matching TRBD2. This specimen was CD4+ T cells sorted from PBMCs, taken on the day of the first yellow fever vaccination. This receptor was identified in a man between 18 and 35 years old who received the YFV17D yellow fever vaccine. In nucleotides, the CDR3 is TGTGCCAGCAGTCCTTATGGCGTTAGCGGGGGGACAGATACGCAGTATTTT. It encodes CASSPYGVSGGTDTQYF.